The 18 T cell receptor beta chains presented below share a single source sample, sequenced in a study of response to subunit inactivated influenza vaccine. TCRdb independently ran MiXCR on the RT-PCR reads; one entry per CDR3 protein. Of about 190,000 distinct CDR3 sequences in the sample, about 15% were seen once. The sample was CD8+ T cells sorted from PBMCs, taken 5 days after vaccination. All receptors come from a man aged 50-60 years who received an inactivated influenza vaccine.

This clonotype has only a few counts. V is TRBV10-3 and J is TRBJ2-7, with TRBD1 identical over 10 bases. V lost 0 bases, J lost 2 bases, and 4 bases stayed unmatched. The germline gives CDR1 ENHRY, CDR2 SYGVKD. CDR3 length: 16 amino acids. CDR3 loop: CAISESSGQGPYEQYF. The CDR3 DNA reads as TGTGCCATCAGTGAGTCTTCGGGACAGGGGCCCTACGAGCAGTACTTC.

J is TRBJ2-1 and V is TRBV5-6, with D perhaps TRBD2 (6 bases). Germline CDR1 and CDR2: SGHDT and YYEEEE. This CDR3 has 15 residues. The V end was cut by 0 bases, the J end by 0 bases, with 7 bases between. The CDR3 spells CASSLVGSSYNEQFF. DNA of the CDR3: TGTGCCAGCAGCTTGGTCGGGAGCTCCTACAATGAGCAGTTCTTC. Full variable domain (outside the CDR3, taken from reference TRBV5-6 and TRBJ2-1): DAGVTQSPTHLIKTRGQQVTLRCSPKSGHDTVSWYQQALGQGPQFIFQYYEEEERQRGNFPDRFSGHQFPNYSSELNVNALLLGDSALYLCASSLVGSSYNEQFFGPGTRLTVL.

This rearrangement joins TRBV9 to TRBJ2-7; D call uncertain. Trimming took off 0 bases at V and 4 bases at J, with 8 bases between the two ends. CDR1 is SGDLS, CDR2 YYNGEE, per germline. The CDR3 extends over 13 amino acids. The CDR3 protein is CASSVDSVYEQYF. The CDR3 DNA reads TGTGCCAGCAGCGTAGACTCGGTTTACGAGCAGTACTTC.

This clonotype was recorded a few times. This chain connects TRBV6-1 to TRBJ2-1, with 12 bases identical to TRBD2. The ends lost 4 bases at V and 4 bases at J; junction bases unmatched: 5. CDR1 and CDR2 (germline): MNHNS, SASEGT. The CDR3 totals 16 residues. The CDR3, as DNA: TGTGCCAGCAGTGTAACCGGGACTAGCGGGTACAATGAGCAGTTCTTC. Amino acid sequence: CASSVTGTSGYNEQFF.

CDR3 coding DNA: TGCGCCAGCAGCCAAGATGAGGGGTGGCAATACAATGAGCAGTTCTTC. It translates to CASSQDEGWQYNEQFF. The V gene is TRBV4-3, the J gene TRBJ2-1; perhaps D is TRBD1 or TRBD2 (5 bases each). The germline CDR1 and CDR2 sequences are LGHNA and YSLEER. This CDR3 is built from 16 residues. V lost 0 bases and J lost 4, with 13 bases in between.

The chain is built from TRBV5-6 and TRBJ1-1; TRBD1 aligns across 9 bases. CDR3 length: 16 residues. CDR1 and CDR2 (germline): SGHDT, YYEEEE. V lost 5 bases and J lost 3; bases outside the gene matches: 11. The CDR3 reads CASSPLFRDRDTEAFF. The CDR3, as DNA: TGTGCCAGCAGTCCCCTGTTCCGGGACAGGGACACTGAAGCTTTCTTT.

This clonotype was detected only a few times. The chain links TRBV9 to TRBJ2-5, with 8 nucleotides matching TRBD2. Germline V lookup: CDR1 SGDLS, CDR2 YYNGEE. The CDR3 sequence is 13 residues long. V shed 4 bases and J 4 bases; nucleotides not matched to a gene: 3. The CDR3 is CASSKAGAETQYF. CDR3 DNA sequence: TGTGCCAGCAGCAAAGCGGGGGCAGAGACCCAGTACTTC.

V and J are TRBV6-2 or TRBV6-3 and TRBJ1-1; D gene unclear. This CDR3 region has 14 residues. Looked up from germline, CDR1 is MNHEY and CDR2 is SVGEGT. V lost 1 base and J lost 2, with 8 bases in between. For the CDR3, the DNA is TGTGCCAGCAGTTACTTTGGTAGAAACACTGAAGCTTTCTTT. Protein sequence: CASSYFGRNTEAFF.

This clonotype was observed a few times. V gene TRBV27 combines with J gene TRBJ2-5; TRBD1 agrees at 8 bases. The germline V gene encodes CDR1 MNHEY and CDR2 SMNVEV (reference sequence). V lost 4 bases to trimming and J lost 4 bases; unmatched junction nucleotides: 14. This CDR3 is built from 17 residues. CDR3 bases: TGTGCCAGCAGTTCTTTCTCCGTCGACAGGGGAACAGAGACCCAGTACTTC. Protein: CASSSFSVDRGTETQYF.

There are a few counts of this clonotype. The chain recombines TRBV4-3 with TRBJ2-1; 12 bases are a match to TRBD2. The germline V gene has CDR1 LGHNA and CDR2 YSLEER. The CDR3 extends over 18 amino acids. V shed 4 bases and J 2 bases; nucleotides not matched to a gene: 9. CDR3: CASSPTSGGPGPYNEQFF. The DNA of the CDR3 is TGCGCCAGCAGCCCCACTAGCGGGGGGCCCGGCCCCTACAATGAGCAGTTCTTC.

There are many counts of this clonotype. The chain has TRBV5-8 and TRBJ2-3; D unclear. Germline V gene sequence: CDR1 SGHTS, CDR2 YDEGEE. There are 14 residues in the CDR3. The V gene lost 5 bases and the J gene lost 0 bases, with 10 bases spanning the gap. The CDR3 protein is CASSLRTSTDTQYF. The CDR3 bases are TGTGCCAGCAGTTTACGGACGAGCACAGATACGCAGTATTTT.

A remark on this clonotype: Sequence at one end of the junction differs from germline and may be a read error. The rearrangement links TRBV7-9 to TRBJ1-2; D gene uncertain. Looked up from germline, CDR1 is SEHNR and CDR2 is FQNEAQ (reference sequence). The CDR3 totals 10 residues. CDR3 DNA: TGTGCCAGCAGCTCAGACCTGGGCGCCTTC. Its protein is CASSSDLGAF. Full variable domain (rest looked up from reference TRBV7-9 and TRBJ1-2): DTGVSQNPRHKITKRGQNVTFRCDPISEHNRLYWYRQTLGQGPEFLTYFQNEAQLEKSRLLSDRFSAERPKGSFSTLEIQRTEQGDSAMYLCASSSDLGAFGSGTRLTVV.

This clonotype was observed a handful of times. The rearrangement joins TRBV6-5 to TRBJ1-6; D remains ambiguous. Trimming cost V 2 bases and J 13 bases, with 12 bases left between them. Germline V gene sequence: CDR1 MNHEY, CDR2 SVGAGI. The CDR3 spans 13 residues. The CDR3 here is CASSYIGRSPLHF. The CDR3 nucleotides are TGTGCCAGCAGTTACATTGGCAGGTCCCCCCTCCACTTT.

This clonotype was counted only a few times. The rearrangement links TRBV12-3 or TRBV12-4 to TRBJ2-7; D could derive from TRBD1 or TRBD2 (5 bases each). This CDR3 is 14 amino acids long. Trimming took 1 base from V and 0 from J, leaving 7 bases between them. In nucleotides, the CDR3 is TGTGCCAGCAGTTTAGTGGGGGACTCCTACGAGCAGTACTTC. It yields the protein CASSLVGDSYEQYF.

There are many counts of this clonotype. The chain employs TRBV7-9 and TRBJ2-3; maybe TRBD2 (5 bases). The germline gives CDR1 SEHNR, CDR2 FQNEAQ (reference sequence). This CDR3 has 14 amino acids. Between the trimmed V and J ends, which lost 5 bases and 1 base, there was a span of 10 bases. The CDR3 DNA sequence: TGTGCCAGCAGCGAGGGAAGGGGCACAGATACGCAGTATTTT. This codes for CASSEGRGTDTQYF.

This clonotype was detected a few times. Sequence at one end of the junction differs from germline and may be a read error. The chain combines TRBV7-7 with TRBJ1-3; D is undetermined. The CDR3 sequence is 15 residues long. In germline, CDR1 is SSHAT, CDR2 FNYEAQ (reference sequence). In DNA, the CDR3 is TGTGCTAGCAGCCCCCTTGGCGGCGCGGGAAACACCATATATTTT. It codes for CASSPLGGAGNTIYF.

This chain uses TRBV27 with TRBJ2-1, with a weak D call TRBD2 (6 bases). Per germline, CDR1 MNHEY and CDR2 SMNVEV (reference sequence). V lost 1 base and J lost 6, with 16 bases in between. CDR3 size: 16 residues. CDR3 sequence reads: CASSLLGGEKVNEQFF. In DNA, the CDR3 is TGTGCCAGCAGTTTATTAGGCGGGGAGAAGGTCAATGAGCAGTTCTTC.

In its sample, this clonotype was seen many times. V is TRBV6-1 and J is TRBJ2-5; D might be TRBD2 (5 bases). This CDR3 is 16 amino acids long. Germline CDR1 is MNHNS and CDR2 is SASEGT. Trimming took off 5 bases at V and 1 base at J, with 17 bases between the two ends. This CDR3 reads CASSSGPSDLQETQYF. The CDR3 region has the DNA TGTGCCAGCAGTAGCGGTCCTTCAGACCTCCAAGAGACCCAGTACTTC.